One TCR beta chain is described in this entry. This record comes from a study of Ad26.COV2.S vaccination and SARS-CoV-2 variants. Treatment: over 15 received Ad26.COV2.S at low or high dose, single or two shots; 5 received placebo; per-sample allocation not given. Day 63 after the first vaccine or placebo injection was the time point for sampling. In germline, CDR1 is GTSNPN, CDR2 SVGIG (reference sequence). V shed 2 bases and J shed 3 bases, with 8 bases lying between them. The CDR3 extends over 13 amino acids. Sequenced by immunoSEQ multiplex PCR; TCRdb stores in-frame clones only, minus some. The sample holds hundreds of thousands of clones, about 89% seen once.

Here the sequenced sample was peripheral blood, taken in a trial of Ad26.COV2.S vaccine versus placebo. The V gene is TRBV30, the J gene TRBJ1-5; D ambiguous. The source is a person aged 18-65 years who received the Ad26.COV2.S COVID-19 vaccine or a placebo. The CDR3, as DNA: TGTGCCTGGAGTAAGCCTTTCAATCAGCCCCAGCATTTT. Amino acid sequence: CAWSKPFNQPQHF.